This TCR beta chain was sequenced during a study of T-cell memory formation after mild COVID-19. General study points: Chiefly within CM and EM were the contracting CD4+ clones; CD8+ ones were within EMRA. Later expanders leaned toward CD4+, whereas clones contracting from day 15 to 85 were balanced CD4/CD8.

About this clonotype: The antigen remains unidentified.

V gave up 6 bases and J gave up 9 bases, with 17 bases separating them. Germline CDR1 MNHNY, CDR2 SVGAGI (reference sequence). CDR3 length: 13 amino acids. 5'RACE primed at constant segments yielded TCR alpha and TCR beta cDNA libraries bearing sample barcodes and UMIs. Each CDR3 protein is one row after TCRdb ran MiXCR on the 5' RACE reads. This sample has 350,000 to 450,000 distinct CDR3 sequences; 20% to 25% occur once, and the top ten carry around 8.8%. V and J are TRBV6-6 and TRBJ1-1, with a weak D call TRBD1 (6 bases). The sequenced sample was PBMCs or a T cell subset sorted from them (not recorded which). The clonotype was recovered from an adult woman who had mild COVID-19 (a few samples of this study predate the infection). Cell type and time point are not known. The CDR3 here is CASSPRGAGKAFF. The CDR3 DNA reads TGTGCCAGCAGCCCCAGGGGCGCAGGTAAAGCTTTCTTT.